This T cell receptor beta chain was documented in a study of spatial heterogeneity in lung cancer. TCR cDNA molecules each carried a unique molecular identifier. TCRdb reprocessed the 5' RACE reads via MiXCR and lists one record per CDR3 protein. In the table there are 110,000 or so distinct CDR3 sequences, roughly a tenth of which are singletons. The CDR3 runs to 15 residues. V shed 3 bases, J shed 7 bases, and the junction held 6 bases outside the gene matches. CDR1 KGHDR and CDR2 SFDVKD come from the germline V gene. This clonotype was seen many times. Time point denoted: blood at routine non-recurrence follow-up after resection. Researchers sequenced whole RNA taken from tumor, nontumor lung or frozen PBMC without sorting.

The rearrangement uses TRBV24-1 and TRBJ1-4; 8 bases line up with TRBD1. The receptor comes from a female donor with early-stage non-small cell lung cancer. Sample: PBMCs, taken at follow-up. CDR3 protein: CATSDPRQGSEKLFF. The DNA for the CDR3 is TGTGCCACCAGTGATCCGAGACAGGGGAGTGAAAAACTGTTTTTT.